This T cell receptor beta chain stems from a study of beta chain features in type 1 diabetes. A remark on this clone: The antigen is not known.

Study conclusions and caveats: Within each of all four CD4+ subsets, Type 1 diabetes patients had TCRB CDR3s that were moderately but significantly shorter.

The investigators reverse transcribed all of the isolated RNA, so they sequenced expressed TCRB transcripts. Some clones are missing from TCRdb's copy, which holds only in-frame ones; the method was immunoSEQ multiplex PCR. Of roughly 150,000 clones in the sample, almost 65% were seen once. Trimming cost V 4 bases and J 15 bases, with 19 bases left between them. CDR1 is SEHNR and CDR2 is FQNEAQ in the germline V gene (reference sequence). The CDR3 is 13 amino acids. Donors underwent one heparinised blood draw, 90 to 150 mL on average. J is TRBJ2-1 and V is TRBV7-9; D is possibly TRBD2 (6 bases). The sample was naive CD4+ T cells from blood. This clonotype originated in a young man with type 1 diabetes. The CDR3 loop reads CASSSDTSWDAFF. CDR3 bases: TGTGCCAGCAGCTCAGACACTAGCTGGGATGCGTTCTTC.